This T cell receptor (beta chain) was sequenced during a study of post-analysis software for immune sequencing data. The study's findings and limits: Compared with controls, patients had more of about 5 TRBV segments, including TRBV5-6, TRBV5-1 and TRBV20-1.

Notes on this clonotype: The antigen is not known.

The CDR3 is made up of 16 amino acids. Trimming took 2 bases from V and 5 from J, leaving 18 bases between them. From germline, CDR1 is MNHEY and CDR2 SVGEGT. Unique molecular identifiers were carried by the TCR beta cDNA libraries. MiXCR was run by TCRdb on the PCR reads, yielding one entry per CDR3 protein. The sample contains under 900,000 distinct CDR3 sequences, about 50% of which appear only once. Source material: blood. The J gene is TRBJ2-5, the V gene TRBV6-2 or TRBV6-3, with D perhaps TRBD2 (6 bases). This clonotype was sampled from a girl aged 5-17 years with multiple sclerosis. The CDR3 region is CASSYRAGSSHETQYF. The CDR3 DNA reads as TGTGCCAGCAGTTACCGGGCCGGGAGTTCACATGAGACCCAGTACTTC.